This TCR beta chain was found in a study of cytomegalovirus exposure and HLA in healthy donors. As for the study in general: Of several hundred genotyped donors, about 80% grouped in the Caucasian-associated ancestry cluster. Study-wide results and limits: Looking again later, the authors saw that most CMV-associated TCR beta chains seemed HLA-restricted.

This CDR3 comprises 15 residues. The donors (healthy individuals) were bone marrow donors. Primers for the PCR totalled 60 Vbeta and 13 Jbeta. The repertoire was sequenced with immunoSEQ multiplex PCR; TCRdb's copy has only in-frame clones and lacks some. The repertoire holds around 190,000 clones, with 74% as singletons. This clone has only one observation. What it binds is not known. The chain couples TRBV21-1 to TRBJ1-1; the table's D call of TRBD1 was not tested on the DNA. TRBV21-1 constitutes a pseudogene. The receptor comes from a woman aged 25 to 39 in good health and CMV-seropositive. The sequenced sample was PBMCs. CDR3 nucleotide sequence: TGTGCCAGCAGCAAAAGTAGTGGCCCCCAGGTGGCAGCTTTCTTT. Protein: CASSKSSGPQVAAFF.